The clone carrying this T cell receptor beta chain was seen a few times. Its antigen remains unidentified. The data stem from a study of response to subunit inactivated influenza vaccine. The study's findings and limits: Each seasonal flu vaccination may recruit only limited new T cells, authors suggested.

Each CDR3 protein gets one entry after TCRdb re-called the RT-PCR reads with MiXCR. The sample yields 530,000 or so distinct CDR3 sequences, about 12% seen once. From germline, CDR1 is SGHKS and CDR2 YYEKEE (reference sequence). This CDR3 contains 16 residues. The germline V and J ends were trimmed by 0 bases and 0 bases, with 12 bases remaining between them. The source of this sequence is a man aged 50-60 years who received an inactivated influenza vaccine. This sequence joins TRBV5-5 and TRBJ1-1, with D uncertain. The source material was PBMCs from blood, sampled on the day of vaccination. CDR3 nucleotide sequence: TGTGCCAGCAGCTTGGAAGTGATTCGGATGAACACTGAAGCTTTCTTT. Translation gives CASSLEVIRMNTEAFF.